The source of this T cell receptor (beta chain) is a study of identical twins. TCRdb reanalysed the 5' RACE reads using MiXCR and keeps one entry per CDR3 protein. The sample shows 1.5 million to 2 million distinct CDR3 sequences, about 32% of them seen only once. On this clonotype itself: Its antigen is unknown.

General study results and limits: Out-of-frame alpha sequences shared by twins showed excess low generation probability.

This CDR3 has 12 amino acids. Trimming took 1 base from V and 9 from J, leaving 9 bases between them. Germline CDR1 and CDR2: SGHTA and FQGNSA. This receptor was obtained from a newborn girl in good health. The J gene is TRBJ1-2, the V gene TRBV7-2; D not certain. The specimen was cord blood. CDR3 DNA sequence: TGTGCCAGCAGCTTAGATACCCACCGCTACACCTTC. It codes for CASSLDTHRYTF.